The text below deals with one T cell receptor beta chain. Antigen: not known. These data originate in a study of a mutant IDH1 vaccine in newly diagnosed glioma. Whole-study context: V12 took place at week 35, and V13 at week 47. Study-level findings and limits: Researchers report vaccine-induced immune responses in 93.3% of patients.

The time point: week 35, safety follow-up. Vaccination used 300 ug of mutant IDH1 20-mer peptide per dose, with topical imiquimod. Those who donated had recent WHO grade 3 or 4 IDH1-mutant, ATRX-lost astrocytomas. TCRdb keeps only in-frame clones here, not all; method: immunoSEQ multiplex PCR. The data hold about 26,000 clones, with approximately 87% observed a single time. The source of this sequence is a young man with glioma. The sample was PBMCs, taken from a glioma patient whose treatment included an IDH1 peptide vaccine.

The CDR3 protein is CASSLDMGSRGNTIYF. CDR3 nucleotide sequence: TGTGCCAGCAGCTTGGATATGGGGTCGCGCGGAAACACCATATATTTT. The genes are TRBV5-4 and TRBJ1-3; no reliable D call. The germline V gene encodes CDR1 SGHNT and CDR2 YYREEE (reference sequence). V lost 0 bases and J lost 4, with 14 bases in between. The CDR3 spans 16 residues.